The 10 T cell receptor beta chains below all came from one sample that was sequenced in a study of beta chain features in type 1 diabetes. The study reverse transcribed the entire isolated RNA, so it sequenced expressed TCRB transcripts. The protocol was immunoSEQ multiplex PCR, while the TCRdb copy is restricted to in-frame clones and leaves out a portion. The sample lists 680,000 or so clones, around 16% seen once, with about 0.086% in the top ten. The sequencing sample was made of naive CD4+ T cells from blood. The receptors derive from a man between 18 and 29 years old in good health.

The genes are TRBV4-3 and TRBJ2-7; 7 nucleotides line up with TRBD1. The V segment lost 4 bases and the J segment 7 bases; nucleotides outside the gene matches: 19. The CDR3 is made up of 17 amino acids. Germline V gene sequence: CDR1 LGHNA, CDR2 YSLEER. CDR3 amino acids: CASSPHLLRQGSGEQYF. The CDR3 region has the DNA TGCGCCAGCAGCCCGCACCTCCTACGACAGGGATCAGGAGAGCAGTACTTC.

The V gene is TRBV18, the J gene TRBJ2-5; a possible D gene is TRBD2 (5 bases). Germline-derived CDR1 and CDR2 are KGHSH and LQKENI. This CDR3 comprises 14 residues. V lost 1 base, J lost 4 bases, and 10 bases lay in between. The CDR3 DNA follows: TGTGCCAGCTCACCACTTAGCGAAGTAGAGACCCAGTACTTC. This encodes CASSPLSEVETQYF.

CDR3 in amino acids: CASNRYNEQFF. DNA for the CDR3: TGTGCCTCTAACCGCTACAATGAGCAGTTCTTC. The chain carries TRBV19 and TRBJ2-1, with unresolved D. The germline V gene has CDR1 LNHDA and CDR2 SQIVND (reference sequence). Trimming took off 11 bases at V and 3 bases at J, with 8 bases between the two ends. The CDR3 totals 11 residues.

This clone was counted between two and nine times. The chain employs TRBV11-2 and TRBJ2-1, with a weak D call TRBD2 (6 bases). CDR3 length equals 13 residues. Trimming stripped 6 bases from V and 1 base from J, with 7 bases between. Per germline, CDR1 SGHAT and CDR2 FQNNGV. The CDR3 is CASSSGSYNEQFF. CDR3 sequence (DNA): TGTGCCAGCAGTAGCGGTTCCTACAATGAGCAGTTCTTC.

This clone was observed a few times. The gene calls are TRBV6-6 and TRBJ2-7, with a weak D call TRBD1 (5 bases). Germline-derived CDR1 and CDR2 are MNHNY and SVGAGI (reference sequence). The ends were cut back, 2 bases at V and 4 bases at J, with 18 bases in the middle. CDR3 length equals 16 residues. The CDR3 sequence is CASSYAADRGFYEQYF. CDR3 nucleotide sequence: TGTGCCAGCAGTTACGCGGCCGACAGAGGATTTTACGAGCAGTACTTC.

The chain links TRBV10-3 to TRBJ1-1; no clear D gene. V lost 4 bases to trimming and J lost 1 base, with 10 bases between them. CDR1 ENHRY and CDR2 SYGVKD come from the germline V gene. The CDR3 runs to 14 residues. DNA for the CDR3: TGTGCCATCAGTGGGGCCCGCGGGAACACTGAAGCTTTCTTT. It yields the protein CAISGARGNTEAFF.

Worth noting for this clone: Other DNA sequences in the sample encode the same CDR3. V gene TRBV20-1 combines with J gene TRBJ2-7; weak D call: TRBD1 (6 bases). Between the trimmed V and J ends, which lost 3 bases and 6 bases, there was a span of 6 bases. CDR1 and CDR2 from the germline V gene are DFQATT and SNEGSKA (reference sequence). The CDR3 is made up of 10 amino acids. The CDR3 DNA follows: TGCAGTGCTAGCAGGGGCGAGCAGTACTTC. Its protein product is CSASRGEQYF.

The V and J genes are TRBV10-3 and TRBJ2-2; 7 bases fit TRBD2. The germline gives CDR1 ENHRY, CDR2 SYGVKD. Trimming took 0 bases from V and 7 from J; bases not matched to a gene: 8. The CDR3 contains 16 residues. The CDR3 sequence is CAISESGSGKDGELFF. The CDR3 DNA follows: TGTGCCATCAGTGAGTCGGGGAGCGGGAAGGACGGGGAGCTGTTTTTT.

The chain combines TRBV29-1 with TRBJ2-2; D perhaps matches TRBD1 (5 bases). The germline V and J ends were trimmed by 0 bases and 8 bases, with 19 bases remaining between them. The CDR3 is made up of 16 amino acids. Germline lookup yields CDR1 SQVTM and CDR2 ANQGSEA. Here the CDR3 reads CSVEDLSRQGRGELFF. For the CDR3, the DNA is TGCAGCGTTGAAGATCTTTCTCGGCAGGGTAGAGGGGAGCTGTTTTTT.

The chain has TRBV2 and TRBJ1-2, with D tentatively TRBD1 (6 bases). The germline CDR1 and CDR2 sequences are SNHLY and FYNNEI. This CDR3 comprises 16 residues. The V end lost 2 bases, the J end lost 7 bases, and 20 bases lay between the germline ends. CDR3 DNA: TGTGCCAGCAGTGAATTCTTCTCTGGGGGCGGAACTGGCTACACCTTC. Protein sequence: CASSEFFSGGGTGYTF.